The clone carrying this T cell receptor beta chain has only a few counts. TCRdb passed the 5' RACE reads through MiXCR, listing each CDR3 protein once. This sample has 450,000 to 650,000 distinct CDR3 sequences, with less than 15% found just once. V shed 9 bases, J shed 1 base, and the junction held 2 bases outside the gene matches. The CDR3 sequence is 12 residues long. In germline, CDR1 is SEHNR, CDR2 FQNEAQ (reference sequence). The entry originates in a study of T cells after yellow fever vaccination. The input for sequencing was PBMCs, taken on the day of the yellow fever booster vaccination. The sequence came from a man between 25 and 39 years old who received the YFV17D yellow fever vaccine. The chain joins TRBV7-9 to TRBJ1-1; 7 bases align to TRBD1. The CDR3 protein is CASRTGNTEAFF. DNA of the CDR3: TGTGCCAGTCGGACAGGGAACACTGAAGCTTTCTTT.